This T cell receptor beta chain was captured in a study of T cells in localized non-small cell lung cancer. Generated by immunoSEQ multiplex PCR, the TCRdb table keeps only in-frame clones and is missing some. The data hold 23,000 or so clones, with nearly 90% observed a single time. This CDR3 is 15 amino acids long. V shed 1 base and J 7 bases; nucleotides not matched to a gene: 2. Looked up from germline, CDR1 is MGHDK and CDR2 is SYGVNS. This rearrangement joins TRBV25-1 to TRBJ2-1, with 12 bases aligning to TRBD2. Source: peripheral blood mononuclear cells, taken before any cancer treatment. The sequence was collected from a male donor older than 55 with stage II lung adenocarcinoma. CDR3 region: CASSESGLAGNEQFF. CDR3 coding DNA: TGTGCCAGCAGTGAATCCGGACTAGCGGGAAATGAGCAGTTCTTC.